The 32 T cell receptor beta chains presented below share a single source sample, sequenced in a study of CD8 T cells in Susac syndrome. An amount of RNA that ranged from roughly 0.45 to 1 ug was reverse transcribed with random hexamers. In TCRdb, the immunoSEQ multiplex PCR reads were re-called with MiXCR into one record per CDR3 protein. Among around 280,000 distinct CDR3 sequences listed, approximately 85% were seen once. The sample consisted of CD8+ T cells from PBMCs. Receptors were obtained from a human donor with multiple sclerosis.

In its sample, this clonotype was seen a few times. The J gene is TRBJ2-6, the V gene TRBV6-1; D is unresolved. CDR1 is MNHNS and CDR2 is SASEGT in the germline V gene. V was cut by 1 base and J by 0 bases, with 10 bases left in between. The CDR3 is 17 amino acids. CDR3 in DNA: TGTGCCAGCAGTGAAGGTTCAGCCCGCTCTGGGGCCAACGTCCTGACTTTC. The encoded protein is CASSEGSARSGANVLTF.

This clonotype has just a few counts. The chain joins TRBV4-2 to TRBJ2-7; D not certain. There are 16 residues in the CDR3. Germline values: CDR1 LGHNA, CDR2 YNFKEQ. Trimming took 4 bases from V and 2 from J, leaving 18 bases between them. The CDR3 loop reads CASSRLHDTGAYEQYF. CDR3 nucleotides: TGTGCCAGCAGCCGACTCCATGACACGGGCGCCTACGAGCAGTACTTC.

The V and J genes are TRBV4-1 and TRBJ2-7, with D possibly TRBD2 on 5 matching bases. V was trimmed by 3 bases and J by 5 bases, leaving 14 bases between them. This CDR3 comprises 14 residues. Germline CDR1 reads MGHRA; CDR2 reads YSYEKL. CDR3 DNA sequence: TGCGCCAGCAGCCAGCGACACCCTAGCCACGAGCAGTACTTC. It specifies CASSQRHPSHEQYF.

This chain joins TRBV5-1 and TRBJ2-7, with 7 bases matching TRBD2. V gave up 2 bases and J gave up 5 bases; unmatched junction bases: 10. CDR1 is SGHRS and CDR2 is YFSETQ in the germline V gene. The CDR3 totals 15 residues. The CDR3 DNA reads TGCGCCAGCAGCTTCCTAGCGGAGAGGGTCGACGAGCAGTACTTC. Translating gives CASSFLAERVDEQYF.

The chain is built from TRBV29-1 and TRBJ2-7; D is unresolved. Trimming took off 7 bases at V and 6 bases at J, with 16 bases between the two ends. The V gene's germline CDR1 is SQVTM and CDR2 ANQGSEA. This CDR3 is built from 12 residues. Here the CDR3 reads CSAWGLAPEQYF. The CDR3 nucleotides read TGCAGCGCCTGGGGTTTAGCTCCCGAGCAGTACTTC.

The V and J genes are TRBV24-1 and TRBJ2-7; 7 positions match TRBD1. V gave up 7 bases and J gave up 1 base; unmatched junction bases: 0. CDR3 length: 12 amino acids. Per the germline V gene, CDR1 is KGHDR and CDR2 is SFDVKD. CDR3 bases: TGTGCCACCAGGGGACAGTCCTACGAGCAGTACTTC. Translation gives CATRGQSYEQYF.

The chain has TRBV27 and TRBJ2-7; D is unresolved. Germline V gene lookup returns CDR1 MNHEY and CDR2 SMNVEV (reference sequence). V lost 2 bases to trimming and J lost 2 bases, with 19 bases between them. The CDR3 is 17 residues long. CDR3 coding DNA: TGTGCCAGCAGTTTAGTGGGAAAGAACAGACTCCCCTACGAGCAGTACTTC. It translates to CASSLVGKNRLPYEQYF.

This chain links TRBV7-9 with TRBJ1-1, with D perhaps TRBD1 (6 bases). Germline CDR1 SEHNR, CDR2 FQNEAQ (reference sequence). The CDR3 contains 14 residues. Trimming left V 5 bases short and J 5 bases short, with 15 bases between. CDR3 region: CASSHPGGRTEAFF. The CDR3 coding sequence is TGTGCCAGCAGCCACCCGGGGGGCCGGACTGAAGCTTTCTTT.

The genes are TRBV15 and TRBJ2-5; 7 positions agree with TRBD2. The germline CDR1 and CDR2 sequences are LNHNV and YYDKDF (reference sequence). The V gene end was trimmed by 4 bases and the J gene end by 5 bases; junction bases not matched to a gene: 10. CDR3 size: 15 residues. This CDR3 is CATSIERGGRETQYF. The CDR3 DNA sequence: TGTGCCACCAGCATTGAAAGGGGAGGGAGGGAGACCCAGTACTTC.

The J gene is TRBJ2-1, the V gene TRBV28, with TRBD2 identical over 10 bases. CDR1 is MDHEN and CDR2 is SYDVKM in the germline V gene. The CDR3 contains 16 residues. V trimming: 3 bases; J trimming: 2 bases; junction bases outside the gene matches: 4. The CDR3 sequence: CASSLTGTSAYNEQFF. CDR3 nucleotides: TGTGCCAGCAGTTTGACCGGGACTAGCGCCTACAATGAGCAGTTCTTC.

J is TRBJ2-5 and V is TRBV20-1, with a weak D call TRBD2 (6 bases). The germline CDR1 and CDR2 sequences are DFQATT and SNEGSKA (reference sequence). The CDR3 covers 12 residues. Trimming removed 7 bases at V and 7 bases at J, with 16 bases between. This chain's CDR3 is CSGLSGPRTQYF. The CDR3 region has the DNA TGCAGTGGCCTTAGCGGCCCCAGGACCCAGTACTTC.

The gene calls are TRBV2 and TRBJ2-1; perhaps TRBD2 as D (5 bases). Trimming stripped 10 bases from V and 7 bases from J, with 14 bases between. The germline gives CDR1 SNHLY, CDR2 FYNNEI. This CDR3 is built from 12 residues. CDR3 in amino acids: CATTIRTNEQFF. The CDR3 DNA sequence: TGTGCCACGACTATACGGACGAATGAGCAGTTCTTC.

V gene TRBV27 combines with J gene TRBJ2-7, with D possibly matching TRBD2 (6 bases). Germline values: CDR1 MNHEY, CDR2 SMNVEV (reference sequence). V gave up 1 base and J gave up 4 bases, with 11 bases separating them. This CDR3 comprises 14 residues. In DNA, the CDR3 is TGTGCCAGCAGTTTATTCGGGAGCGGGTACGAGCAGTACTTC. Translation: CASSLFGSGYEQYF.

The chain is built from TRBV20-1 and TRBJ2-7, with 8 bases lining up with TRBD2. CDR1 is DFQATT and CDR2 is SNEGSKA in the germline V gene (reference sequence). This CDR3 comprises 16 residues. Trimming at V came to 1 base and at J to 2 bases, leaving 10 bases not matched to a gene. CDR3 nucleotides: TGCAGTGCTAGAGCGGCTGAAGCGGGAGTTCCCTACGAGCAGTACTTC. Translation: CSARAAEAGVPYEQYF.

V usage is TRBV28 and J usage is TRBJ2-2; D perhaps matches TRBD1 (6 bases). V lost 3 bases, J lost 4 bases, and 18 bases lay in between. This CDR3 has 17 residues. From germline, CDR1 is MDHEN and CDR2 SYDVKM. The CDR3 is CASSFPPAGALTGELFF. The CDR3 DNA is TGTGCCAGCAGTTTTCCCCCCGCAGGGGCGCTCACCGGGGAGCTGTTTTTT.

Only a few counts were recorded for this clonotype. V gene TRBV27 combines with J gene TRBJ1-5; the D gene is possibly TRBD1 (6 bases). Per the germline V gene, CDR1 is MNHEY and CDR2 is SMNVEV (reference sequence). Trimming removed 2 bases from V and 3 bases from J, with 8 bases in between. This CDR3 comprises 14 residues. CDR3 in amino acids: CASSLGQFNQPQHF. The CDR3 DNA reads as TGTGCCAGCAGTTTAGGACAGTTCAATCAGCCCCAGCATTTT.

The table lists this clonotype with a few counts. The chain couples TRBV2 to TRBJ2-7, with TRBD2 matching over 12 bases. This CDR3 comprises 15 residues. V was pared by 6 bases and J by 2 bases, with 5 bases of the junction left unmatched. CDR1 and CDR2 (germline): SNHLY, FYNNEI. CDR3: CASRKTSGRAYEQYF. The CDR3 DNA reads as TGTGCCAGCAGGAAGACTAGCGGGAGAGCCTACGAGCAGTACTTC.

The chain joins TRBV24-1 to TRBJ1-1; tentative D call: TRBD1 (6 bases). The CDR3 runs 12 residues. Trimming pared 4 bases from V and 4 bases from J, leaving 6 bases between. Germline V gives CDR1 KGHDR, CDR2 SFDVKD. For the CDR3, the DNA is TGTGCCACCAGTGAACAGGGCACTGAAGCTTTCTTT. This sequence encodes CATSEQGTEAFF.

This chain uses TRBV28 with TRBJ2-1; 9 bases agree with TRBD2. CDR1 is MDHEN and CDR2 is SYDVKM in the germline V gene. Trimming at V came to 5 bases and at J to 6 bases, leaving 17 bases not matched to a gene. The CDR3 contains 18 residues. The DNA of the CDR3 is TGTGCCAGCAGTAATACCGGGACTAGCTTTGCCTCCCGCAATGAGCAGTTCTTC. Amino acid sequence: CASSNTGTSFASRNEQFF.

Here the CDR3 reads CASGAGGTDTQYF. CDR3 coding DNA: TGTGCCAGCGGAGCGGGAGGAACAGATACGCAGTATTTT. This chain links TRBV27 with TRBJ2-3; 9 bases map to TRBD2. Germline-derived CDR1 and CDR2 are MNHEY and SMNVEV (reference sequence). Unmatched junction bases numbered 3, after V lost 8 bases and J lost 3 bases. CDR3 length: 13 residues.

This chain connects TRBV19 to TRBJ2-2, with TRBD1 identical over 8 bases. The CDR3 is 15 residues long. Germline CDR1 LNHDA, CDR2 SQIVND (reference sequence). V lost 5 bases, J lost 4 bases, and 6 bases stayed unmatched. The DNA for the CDR3 is TGTGCCAGTAGTCAGGGGGCGCTTTCCACCGGGGAGCTGTTTTTT. Amino acids: CASSQGALSTGELFF.

V gene TRBV9 combines with J gene TRBJ1-4, with no clear D. Germline V CDR1 and CDR2: SGDLS, YYNGEE. The CDR3 extends over 15 amino acids. V shed 0 bases and J shed 4 bases, with 10 bases lying between them. CDR3 amino acids: CASSVAGTYNEKLFF. CDR3 DNA sequence: TGTGCCAGCAGCGTAGCAGGAACATATAATGAAAAACTGTTTTTT.

The chain combines TRBV6-5 with TRBJ2-7, with 9 positions matching TRBD1. The J segment lost 3 bases and the V segment lost 0 bases, leaving 9 bases of the junction unmatched. This CDR3 contains 17 residues. CDR1 and CDR2 (germline): MNHEY, SVGAGI. As DNA, the CDR3 is TGTGCCAGCAGTTACTCGATCCCGGACAGGGGTTACTACGAGCAGTACTTC. This encodes CASSYSIPDRGYYEQYF.

This clonotype occurred once. The gene calls are TRBV12-3 or TRBV12-4 and TRBJ1-2; 7 bases map to TRBD1. V trimming: 6 bases; J trimming: 3 bases; junction bases outside the gene matches: 7. There are 14 residues in the CDR3. The CDR3 DNA reads as TGTGCCAGCAGAGTCCTAGGGGGCGACTATGGCTACACCTTC. This codes for CASRVLGGDYGYTF.

This rearrangement joins TRBV5-6 to TRBJ1-4, with D hard to call. Per germline, CDR1 SGHDT and CDR2 YYEEEE. This CDR3 is 16 amino acids long. Trimming shortened V by 1 base and J by 7 bases, and 17 bases separated the two germline ends. DNA for the CDR3: TGTGCCAGCAGCTTGTTTGTCGCCCTCGGAAGTGAAAAACTGTTTTTT. Residues: CASSLFVALGSEKLFF.

J is TRBJ1-1 and V is TRBV12-3 or TRBV12-4; no firm D call. V lost 6 bases, J lost 4 bases, and 9 bases lay in between. This CDR3 region has 12 residues. Here the CDR3 DNA reads TGTGCCAGCAGCAAATGGGCCACTGAAGCTTTCTTT. As protein: CASSKWATEAFF.

The chain joins TRBV27 to TRBJ1-4; D is ambiguous. The CDR3 loop spans 14 amino acids. Trimming stripped 6 bases from V and 5 bases from J, with 13 bases between. The germline V gene has CDR1 MNHEY and CDR2 SMNVEV (reference sequence). The CDR3 DNA is TGTGCCAGCAGCCTCAGTCGGGGAAATGAAAAACTGTTTTTT. Residues: CASSLSRGNEKLFF.

V is TRBV12-3 or TRBV12-4 and J is TRBJ2-7, with a tentative D call TRBD1 (5 bases). CDR3 length: 13 residues. V dropped 3 bases and J dropped 5 bases, with 11 bases sitting between them. This CDR3 is CASSFRQGDEQYF. For the CDR3, the DNA is TGTGCCAGCAGTTTTAGGCAGGGCGACGAGCAGTACTTC.

This sequence joins TRBV12-3 or TRBV12-4 and TRBJ1-6; weak D call: TRBD1 (6 bases). The CDR3 sequence is 13 residues long. The V and J ends lost 5 bases and 18 bases respectively, with 20 bases between them. The CDR3 DNA follows: TGTGCCAGCAGTAAGGGACAAAGAGGCTACTACCACTTT. Its translation: CASSKGQRGYYHF.

The chain combines TRBV6-1 with TRBJ2-3; a weak D match, TRBD2 (6 bases). Trimming took off 8 bases at V and 4 bases at J, with 16 bases between the two ends. This CDR3 has 14 amino acids. The germline gives CDR1 MNHNS, CDR2 SASEGT. CDR3 in DNA: TGTGCCAGCGGGGGGTTAGGGAAGGCAGATACGCAGTATTTT. It is translated as CASGGLGKADTQYF.

This rearrangement joins TRBV7-3 to TRBJ1-2; 8 bases match TRBD1. Germline V gives CDR1 SGHTA, CDR2 FQGTGA. The CDR3 sequence is 17 residues long. Unmatched junction bases numbered 18, after V lost 5 bases and J lost 7 bases. CDR3 nucleotides: TGTGCCAGCAGCCCTCTTGGCAGGGGGCTCGTCCCGGCTGGCTACACCTTC. Translating it yields CASSPLGRGLVPAGYTF.

The chain couples TRBV27 to TRBJ1-4; 8 bases are a match to TRBD1. The germline V gene encodes CDR1 MNHEY and CDR2 SMNVEV (reference sequence). CDR3 length equals 14 residues. V dropped 5 bases and J dropped 8; count of bases not matched to a gene: 7. CDR3 residues: CASSPRGRAEKLFF. Here the CDR3 DNA reads TGTGCCAGCAGTCCCAGGGGGCGAGCGGAAAAACTGTTTTTT.